This passage covers 18 T cell receptor beta chains from one sample sequenced in a study of Graves' ophthalmopathy and Graves' hyperthyroidism. Transcripts of RNA were the source for amplifying TCR beta CDR3 regions. RT-PCR with HTBI primers came first, then second-round multiplex PCR. TCRdb independently ran MiXCR on the multiplex PCR reads; one entry per CDR3 protein. The repertoire holds roughly 480,000 distinct CDR3 sequences, with about 15% as singletons. What was sequenced was blood. The receptors here all came from a woman between 25 and 40 years old with Graves' ophthalmopathy.

This clonotype has a count of ten or more. The V and J genes are TRBV6-5 and TRBJ2-5; TRBD1 or TRBD2 may be the D gene (5 bases each). This CDR3 contains 12 residues. V lost 8 bases and J lost 3, with 10 bases in between. Germline CDR1 MNHEY, CDR2 SVGAGI. The CDR3 loop reads CASLGTEETQYF. The CDR3 nucleotides are TGTGCCAGCCTAGGGACCGAAGAGACCCAGTACTTC.

This clonotype was seen repeatedly, ten times or more. V is TRBV5-1 and J is TRBJ1-3, with D possibly matching TRBD1 (6 bases). The CDR3 runs to 16 residues. Deletions cut 4 bases from V and 0 bases from J, with 14 bases between. From germline, CDR1 is SGHRS and CDR2 YFSETQ. The CDR3 sequence: CASSPGQINSGNTIYF. CDR3 sequence (DNA): TGCGCCAGCAGCCCCGGACAGATTAACTCTGGAAACACCATATATTTT. Together with reference TRBV5-1 and TRBJ1-3, the CDR3 gives the full variable domain: KAGVTQTPRYLIKTRGQQVTLSCSPISGHRSVSWYQQTPGQGLQFLFEYFSETQRNKGNFPGRFSGRQFSNSRSEMNVSTLELGDSALYLCASSPGQINSGNTIYFGEGSWLTVV.

This clonotype has a count of ten or more. The rearrangement uses TRBV10-3 and TRBJ1-1; D uncertain. The CDR3 has 14 amino acids. CDR1 ENHRY and CDR2 SYGVKD come from the germline V gene. V was clipped by 2 bases and J by 5 bases, with 12 bases between them. The CDR3 DNA follows: TGTGCCATCAGTGAGCTGTCGGGAGGGACTGAAGCTTTCTTT. It specifies CAISELSGGTEAFF.

This clonotype appeared many times. The rearrangement links TRBV12-5 to TRBJ1-6; D is perhaps TRBD1 (5 bases). In germline, CDR1 is LGHNT, CDR2 FRNRAP. Trimming removed 0 bases at V and 9 bases at J, with 15 bases between. This CDR3 has 16 residues. The DNA for the CDR3 is TGTGCTAGTGGTTTGGTACTGGAAAGGGGACTTTCACCCCTCCACTTT. Its protein product is CASGLVLERGLSPLHF. The complete variable domain, with remaining parts taken from reference TRBV12-5 and TRBJ1-6, reads DARVTQTPRHKVTEMGQEVTMRCQPILGHNTVFWYRQTMMQGLELLAYFRNRAPLDDSGMPKDRFSAEMPDATLATLKIQPSEPRDSAVYFCASGLVLERGLSPLHFGNGTRLTVT.

The chain employs TRBV2 and TRBJ1-1; tentatively, D is TRBD1 (6 bases). This CDR3 contains 12 residues. V shed 7 bases and J shed 6 bases, with 12 bases lying between them. CDR1 is SNHLY and CDR2 is FYNNEI in the germline V gene. CDR3 nucleotide sequence: TGTGCCAGCACCGGAGGGGGTCCTGAAGCTTTCTTT. It is translated as CASTGGGPEAFF. Together with reference TRBV2 and TRBJ1-1, the CDR3 gives the full variable domain: EPEVTQTPSHQVTQMGQEVILRCVPISNHLYFYWYRQILGQKVEFLVSFYNNEISEKSEIFDDQFSVERPDGSNFTLKIRSTKLEDSAMYFCASTGGGPEAFFGQGTRLTVV.

The table lists this clonotype with many counts. The rearrangement joins TRBV7-9 to TRBJ2-5, with 7 bases matching TRBD1. The CDR3 contains 15 residues. Germline CDR1 and CDR2: SEHNR and FQNEAQ (reference sequence). J lost 7 bases, V lost 5 bases, and 13 bases had no gene match. This CDR3 is CASSDGQVLTVTQYF. CDR3 sequence (DNA): TGTGCCAGCAGCGATGGACAGGTCCTTACAGTGACCCAGTACTTC.

This clonotype was seen more than once but under ten times. The rearrangement joins TRBV6-5 to TRBJ1-1; possible D gene TRBD1, 6 bases. V lost 4 bases, J lost 2 bases, and 14 bases lay in between. Germline CDR1 reads MNHEY; CDR2 reads SVGAGI. The CDR3 is 15 amino acids. DNA for the CDR3: TGTGCCAGCAGTTTAACAGAGGGGGGAAACACTGAAGCTTTCTTT. Its translation: CASSLTEGGNTEAFF.

On this clonotype: A much larger clone differs from this one at a single base, so this may be a read error. J is TRBJ2-2 and V is TRBV12-5, with D hard to call. The V and J ends lost 6 bases and 3 bases respectively, with 14 bases between them. The CDR3 loop spans 15 amino acids. In germline, CDR1 is LGHNT, CDR2 FRNRAP. This CDR3 is CASGKENSDTGELFF. In nucleotides, the CDR3 is TGTGCTAGTGGGAAAGAGAATTCGGACACCGGGGAGCTGTTTTTT.

This clonotype was seen a single time. The rearrangement links TRBV20-1 to TRBJ1-2, with unresolved D. The CDR3 covers 11 residues. Germline V CDR1 and CDR2: DFQATT, SNEGSKA (reference sequence). V shed 0 bases and J shed 8 bases, with 7 bases lying between them. The CDR3 DNA reads as TGCAGTGCTAGAGATTCTTCAGGCTACACCTTC. It translates to CSARDSSGYTF.

The table lists this clonotype with many counts. The chain recombines TRBV7-3 with TRBJ2-5, with D perhaps TRBD2 (6 bases). From germline, CDR1 is SGHTA and CDR2 FQGTGA. The CDR3 is made up of 15 amino acids. Deletions cut 3 bases from V and 3 bases from J, with 14 bases between. CDR3 sequence reads: CASSLTSGIKETQYF. CDR3 bases: TGTGCCAGCAGCTTGACTAGTGGTATTAAAGAGACCCAGTACTTC.

The rearrangement links TRBV11-2 to TRBJ2-4; perhaps TRBD1 as D (5 bases). In germline, CDR1 is SGHAT, CDR2 FQNNGV. Deletions cut 1 base from V and 8 bases from J, with 18 bases between. The CDR3 totals 16 residues. CDR3 sequence (DNA): TGTGCCAGCAGCTTAGCGGCGGAGCAGGGTTGGCACATTCAGTACTTC. It codes for CASSLAAEQGWHIQYF.

This clonotype was recorded only once. The chain combines TRBV6-1 with TRBJ2-5; D could derive from TRBD1 or TRBD2 (5 bases each). The length of the CDR3 is 13 residues. CDR1 and CDR2 from the germline V gene are MNHNS and SASEGT. The V and J ends lost 7 bases and 4 bases respectively, with 13 bases between them. The chain's CDR3 is CASTPDGGETQYF. CDR3 nucleotides: TGTGCCAGCACCCCGGATGGGGGAGAGACCCAGTACTTC.

This clonotype was counted at least ten times. This chain connects TRBV28 to TRBJ1-5; D is unresolved. Trimming left V 2 bases short and J 7 bases short, with 6 bases between. The CDR3 extends over 12 amino acids. Looked up from germline, CDR1 is MDHEN and CDR2 is SYDVKM. The CDR3 reads CASSLPFQPQHF. The CDR3 DNA follows: TGTGCCAGCAGTTTACCCTTCCAGCCCCAGCATTTT.

This clonotype has more than one count but fewer than ten. The chain is built from TRBV30 and TRBJ1-1; D not certain. Looked up from germline, CDR1 is GTSNPN and CDR2 is SVGIG (reference sequence). The length of the CDR3 is 12 residues. CDR3 bases: TGTGCTGGACTGAGGGTGAACACTGAAGCTTTCTTT. It codes for CAGLRVNTEAFF.

This clonotype was counted ten times or more. The chain combines TRBV11-3 with TRBJ2-5; D uncertain. V gave up 5 bases and J gave up 5 bases, with 15 bases separating them. Germline assignment: CDR1 SGHNT and CDR2 YENEEA. The CDR3 loop spans 14 amino acids. CDR3: CASSGSPDRETQYF. CDR3 DNA: TGTGCCAGCAGCGGAAGTCCCGACCGGGAGACCCAGTACTTC.

This clonotype was detected many times. The chain combines TRBV29-1 with TRBJ2-7; D ambiguous. Germline CDR1 is SQVTM and CDR2 is ANQGSEA. Trimming took off 1 base at V and 3 bases at J, with 22 bases between the two ends. This CDR3 comprises 17 residues. CDR3 sequence reads: CSVEVDRLKVPYYEQYF. CDR3 DNA sequence: TGCAGCGTTGAAGTAGATAGACTGAAAGTTCCTTACTACGAGCAGTACTTC.

This chain uses TRBV7-3 with TRBJ1-1; D unresolved. The V end was cut by 6 bases, the J end by 3 bases, with 11 bases between. The CDR3 is made up of 13 amino acids. Germline values: CDR1 SGHTA, CDR2 FQGTGA. CDR3 nucleotides: TGTGCCAGCAGACGCAGCAAGGACACTGAAGCTTTCTTT. Its translation is CASRRSKDTEAFF. The full variable domain, its missing parts supplied by reference TRBV7-3 and TRBJ1-1, is GAGVSQTPSNKVTEKGKYVELRCDPISGHTALYWYRQSLGQGPEFLIYFQGTGAADDSGLPNDRFFAVRPEGSVSTLKIQRTERGDSAVYLCASRRSKDTEAFFGQGTRLTVV.

This clonotype was recorded at least ten times. The CDR3 sequence: CASSLVARGYGYTF. CDR3 bases: TGCGCCAGCAGCTTGGTCGCCAGGGGGTATGGCTACACCTTC. The chain carries TRBV5-1 and TRBJ1-2; 7 bases agree with TRBD1. CDR3 length: 14 amino acids. Per germline, CDR1 SGHRS and CDR2 YFSETQ. J lost 5 bases, V lost 0 bases, and 4 bases had no gene match.